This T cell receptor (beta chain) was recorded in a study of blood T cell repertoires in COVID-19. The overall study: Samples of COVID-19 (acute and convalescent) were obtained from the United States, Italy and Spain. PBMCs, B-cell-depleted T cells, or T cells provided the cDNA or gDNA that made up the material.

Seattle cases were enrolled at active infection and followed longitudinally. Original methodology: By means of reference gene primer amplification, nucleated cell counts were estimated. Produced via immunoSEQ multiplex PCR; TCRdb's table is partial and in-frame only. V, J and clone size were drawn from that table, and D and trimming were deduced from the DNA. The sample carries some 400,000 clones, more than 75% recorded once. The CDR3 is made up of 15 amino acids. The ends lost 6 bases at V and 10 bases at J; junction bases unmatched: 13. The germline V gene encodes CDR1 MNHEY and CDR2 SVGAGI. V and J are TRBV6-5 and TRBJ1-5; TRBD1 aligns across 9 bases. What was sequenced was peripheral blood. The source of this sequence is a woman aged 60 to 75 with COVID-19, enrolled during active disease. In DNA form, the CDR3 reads TGTGCCAGCAGCGGGACAGGGTCAGGTGGGGGACCCCAGCATTTT. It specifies CASSGTGSGGGPQHF.